Given below is one T cell receptor beta chain in context. As yet, its antigen is unknown. The authors ran a second PCR of about 6 to 11 cycles using a sample-barcoded 5' primer and a J-beta primer mix. TCRdb re-called the 5' RACE reads through MiXCR, storing one row per CDR3 protein. The sample has approximately 850,000 distinct CDR3 sequences, roughly 50% seen once. There are 16 residues in the CDR3. V lost 8 bases and J lost 6; bases outside the gene matches: 13. Germline loops: CDR1 SGHTA, CDR2 FQGNSA. This entry is derived from a study of blood T cells in healthy people across ages. Whole-study findings and limits: Bulk PBMC profiling left naive and antigen-experienced comparisons inconclusive.

This receptor was identified in a man under 40 in good health. The chain uses TRBV7-2 and TRBJ2-3; 11 nucleotides match TRBD2. The sample comprised blood. The CDR3 DNA reads TGTGCCAGCGGAGGGTTAGGGACTAGCGGTGGGGATACGCAGTATTTT. Its protein product is CASGGLGTSGGDTQYF. Together with reference TRBV7-2 and TRBJ2-3, the CDR3 gives the full variable domain: GAGVSQSPSNKVTEKGKDVELRCDPISGHTALYWYRQSLGQGLEFLIYFQGNSAPDKSGLPSDRFSAERTGGSVSTLTIQRTQQEDSAVYLCASGGLGTSGGDTQYFGPGTRLTVL.